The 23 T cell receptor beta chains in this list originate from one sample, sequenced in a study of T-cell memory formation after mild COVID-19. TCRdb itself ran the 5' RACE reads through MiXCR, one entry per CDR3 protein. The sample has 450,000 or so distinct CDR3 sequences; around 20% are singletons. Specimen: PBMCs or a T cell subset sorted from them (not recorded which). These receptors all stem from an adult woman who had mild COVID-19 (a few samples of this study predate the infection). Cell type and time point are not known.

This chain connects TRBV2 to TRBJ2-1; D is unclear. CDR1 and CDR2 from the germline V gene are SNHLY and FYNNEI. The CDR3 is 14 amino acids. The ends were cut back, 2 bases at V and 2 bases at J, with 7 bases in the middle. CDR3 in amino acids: CASSERGPYNEQFF. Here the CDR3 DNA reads TGTGCCAGCAGTGAACGCGGCCCCTACAATGAGCAGTTCTTC.

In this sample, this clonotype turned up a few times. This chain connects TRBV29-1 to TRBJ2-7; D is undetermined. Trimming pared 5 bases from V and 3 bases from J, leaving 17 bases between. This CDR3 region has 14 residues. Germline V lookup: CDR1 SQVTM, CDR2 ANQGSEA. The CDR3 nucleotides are TGCAGCGTTTCGCAGGACCCACGGGTCTACGAGCAGTACTTC. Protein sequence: CSVSQDPRVYEQYF.

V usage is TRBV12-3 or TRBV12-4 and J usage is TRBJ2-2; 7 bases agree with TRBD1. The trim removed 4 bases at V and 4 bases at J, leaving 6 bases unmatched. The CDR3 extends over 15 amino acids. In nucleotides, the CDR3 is TGTGCCAGCAGTTCTGACAGGGTGATCACCGGGGAGCTGTTTTTT. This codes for CASSSDRVITGELFF.

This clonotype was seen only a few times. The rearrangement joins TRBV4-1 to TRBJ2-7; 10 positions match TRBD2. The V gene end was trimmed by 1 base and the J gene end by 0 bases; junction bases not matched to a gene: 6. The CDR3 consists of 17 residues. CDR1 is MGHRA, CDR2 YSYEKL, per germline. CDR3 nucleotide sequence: TGCGCCAGCAGCCAAGGCGGTCTAGCGGGGGTCTCCTACGAGCAGTACTTC. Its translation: CASSQGGLAGVSYEQYF.

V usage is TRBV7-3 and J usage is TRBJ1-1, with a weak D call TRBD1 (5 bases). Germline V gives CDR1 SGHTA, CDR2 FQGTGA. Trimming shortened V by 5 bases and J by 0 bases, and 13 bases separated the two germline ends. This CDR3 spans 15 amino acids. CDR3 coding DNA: TGTGCCAGCAGCCCCGACTCAGGGATGAACACTGAAGCTTTCTTT. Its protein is CASSPDSGMNTEAFF.

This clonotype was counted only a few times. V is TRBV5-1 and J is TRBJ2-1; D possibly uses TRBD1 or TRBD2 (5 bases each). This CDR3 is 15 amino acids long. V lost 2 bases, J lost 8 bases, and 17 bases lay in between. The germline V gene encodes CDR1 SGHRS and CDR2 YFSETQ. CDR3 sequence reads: CASSLQVSGGDEQFF. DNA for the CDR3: TGCGCCAGCAGCTTACAGGTCTCTGGGGGAGATGAGCAGTTCTTC.

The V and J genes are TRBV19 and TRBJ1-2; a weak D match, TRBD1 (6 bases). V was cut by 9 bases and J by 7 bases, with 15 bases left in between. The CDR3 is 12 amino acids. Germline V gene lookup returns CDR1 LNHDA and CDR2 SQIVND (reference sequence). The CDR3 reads CARRAYRVGYTF. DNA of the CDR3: TGTGCCAGGAGAGCTTACAGGGTTGGCTACACCTTC.

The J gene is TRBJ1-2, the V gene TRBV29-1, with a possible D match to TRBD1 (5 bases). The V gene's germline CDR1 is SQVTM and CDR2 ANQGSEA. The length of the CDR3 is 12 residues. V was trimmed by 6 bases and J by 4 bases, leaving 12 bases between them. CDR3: CSVVDRLYGYTF. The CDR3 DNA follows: TGCAGCGTGGTTGACAGACTCTATGGCTACACCTTC.

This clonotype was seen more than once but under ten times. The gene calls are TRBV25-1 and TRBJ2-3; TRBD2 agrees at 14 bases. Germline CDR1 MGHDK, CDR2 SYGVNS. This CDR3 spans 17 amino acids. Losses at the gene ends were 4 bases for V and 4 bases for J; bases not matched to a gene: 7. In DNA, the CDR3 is TGTGCCAGCAGTGGTCAGGGACTAGCGGGGGACGCAGATACGCAGTATTTT. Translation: CASSGQGLAGDADTQYF.

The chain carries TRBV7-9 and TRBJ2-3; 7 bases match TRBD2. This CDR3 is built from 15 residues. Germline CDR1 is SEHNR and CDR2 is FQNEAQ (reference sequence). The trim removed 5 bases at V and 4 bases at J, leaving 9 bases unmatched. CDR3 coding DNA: TGTGCCAGCAGCCTCACGGGGGGTATGGCAGATACGCAGTATTTT. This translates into CASSLTGGMADTQYF.

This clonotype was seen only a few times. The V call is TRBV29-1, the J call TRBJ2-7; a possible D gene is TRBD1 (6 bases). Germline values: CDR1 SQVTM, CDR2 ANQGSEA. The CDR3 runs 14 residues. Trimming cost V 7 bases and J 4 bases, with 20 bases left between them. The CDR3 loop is CSAKGVANTYEQYF. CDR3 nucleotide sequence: TGCAGCGCCAAGGGGGTTGCCAATACGTACGAGCAGTACTTC.

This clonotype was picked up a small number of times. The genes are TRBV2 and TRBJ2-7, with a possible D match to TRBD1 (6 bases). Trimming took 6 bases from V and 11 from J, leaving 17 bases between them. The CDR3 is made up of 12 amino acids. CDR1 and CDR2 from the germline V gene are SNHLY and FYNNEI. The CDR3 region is CASRDDRPGEYF. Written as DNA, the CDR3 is TGTGCCAGCAGGGATGACAGGCCAGGGGAGTACTTC.

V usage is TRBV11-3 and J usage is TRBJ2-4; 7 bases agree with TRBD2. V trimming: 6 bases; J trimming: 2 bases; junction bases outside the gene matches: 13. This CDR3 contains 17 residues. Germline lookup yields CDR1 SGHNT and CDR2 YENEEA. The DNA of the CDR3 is TGTGCCAGCAGTTATACGCTGGGAGGGCTGACCAAAAACATTCAGTACTTC. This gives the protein CASSYTLGGLTKNIQYF.

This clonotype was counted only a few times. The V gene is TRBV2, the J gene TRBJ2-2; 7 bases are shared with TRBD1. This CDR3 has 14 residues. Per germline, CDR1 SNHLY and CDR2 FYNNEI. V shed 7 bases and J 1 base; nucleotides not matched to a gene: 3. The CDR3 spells CASTRTGNTGELFF. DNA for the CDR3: TGTGCCAGCACGAGGACAGGGAACACCGGGGAGCTGTTTTTT. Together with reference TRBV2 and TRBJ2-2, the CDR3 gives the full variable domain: EPEVTQTPSHQVTQMGQEVILRCVPISNHLYFYWYRQILGQKVEFLVSFYNNEISEKSEIFDDQFSVERPDGSNFTLKIRSTKLEDSAMYFCASTRTGNTGELFFGEGSRLTVL.

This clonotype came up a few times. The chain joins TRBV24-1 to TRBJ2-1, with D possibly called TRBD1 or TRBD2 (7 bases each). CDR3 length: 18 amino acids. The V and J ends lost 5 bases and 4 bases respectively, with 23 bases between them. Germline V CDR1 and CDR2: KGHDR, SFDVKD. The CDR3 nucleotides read TGTGCCACCAGTGTTGGATTAACTCAGGGGGGGAAGTACAATGAGCAGTTCTTC. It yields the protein CATSVGLTQGGKYNEQFF.

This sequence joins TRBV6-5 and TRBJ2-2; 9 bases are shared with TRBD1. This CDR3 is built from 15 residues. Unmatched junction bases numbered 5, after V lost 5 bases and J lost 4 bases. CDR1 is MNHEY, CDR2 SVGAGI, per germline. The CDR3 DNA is TGTGCCAGCAGTCCCCGGACAGGGGCCACCGGGGAGCTGTTTTTT. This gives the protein CASSPRTGATGELFF.

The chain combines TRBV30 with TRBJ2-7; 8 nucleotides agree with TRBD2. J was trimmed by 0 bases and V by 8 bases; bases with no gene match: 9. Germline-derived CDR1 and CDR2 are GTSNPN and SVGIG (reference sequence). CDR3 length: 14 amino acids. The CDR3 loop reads CAVAPSGSSYEQYF. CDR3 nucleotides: TGTGCCGTCGCCCCAAGCGGGAGCTCCTACGAGCAGTACTTC.

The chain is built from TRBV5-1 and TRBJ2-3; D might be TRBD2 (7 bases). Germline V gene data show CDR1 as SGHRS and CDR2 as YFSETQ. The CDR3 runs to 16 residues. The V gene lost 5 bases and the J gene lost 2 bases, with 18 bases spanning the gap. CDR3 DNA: TGCGCCAGCAGAACCCTAGGGGGAGGGCTCACAGATACGCAGTATTTT. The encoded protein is CASRTLGGGLTDTQYF.

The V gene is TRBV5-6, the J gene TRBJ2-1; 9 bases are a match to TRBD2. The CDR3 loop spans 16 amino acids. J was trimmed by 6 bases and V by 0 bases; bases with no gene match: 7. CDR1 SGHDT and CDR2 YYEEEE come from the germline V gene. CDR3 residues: CASSLVGSGSTNEQFF. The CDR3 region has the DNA TGTGCCAGCAGCTTGGTAGGTAGCGGGAGCACCAATGAGCAGTTCTTC.

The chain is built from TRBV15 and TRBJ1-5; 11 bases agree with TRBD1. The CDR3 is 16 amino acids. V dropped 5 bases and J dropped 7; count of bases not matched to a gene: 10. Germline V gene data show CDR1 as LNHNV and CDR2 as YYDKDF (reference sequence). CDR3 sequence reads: CATSLRGTGGFQPQHF. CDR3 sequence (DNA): TGTGCCACCAGCCTTCGTGGGACAGGGGGTTTCCAGCCCCAGCATTTT.

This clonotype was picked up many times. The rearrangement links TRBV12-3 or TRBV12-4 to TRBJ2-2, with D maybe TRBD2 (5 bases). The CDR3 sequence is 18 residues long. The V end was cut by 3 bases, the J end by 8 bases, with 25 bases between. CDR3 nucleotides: TGTGCCAGCAGTTTTTTTAAAGGGAACCGAGGGCCGGGGGGGGAGCTGTTTTTT. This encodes CASSFFKGNRGPGGELFF.

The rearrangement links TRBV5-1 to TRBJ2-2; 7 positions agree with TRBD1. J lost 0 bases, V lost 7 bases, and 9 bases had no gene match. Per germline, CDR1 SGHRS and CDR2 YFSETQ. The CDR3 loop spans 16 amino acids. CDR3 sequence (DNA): TGCGCCAGCGCACCTCAACAGGGGCCGAACACCGGGGAGCTGTTTTTT. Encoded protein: CASAPQQGPNTGELFF.

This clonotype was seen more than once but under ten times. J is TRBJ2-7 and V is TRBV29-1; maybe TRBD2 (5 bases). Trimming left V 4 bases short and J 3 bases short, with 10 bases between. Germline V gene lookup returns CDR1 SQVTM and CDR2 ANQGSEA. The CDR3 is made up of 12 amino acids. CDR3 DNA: TGCAGCGTTGCGGGGTCGAACTACGAGCAGTACTTC. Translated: CSVAGSNYEQYF.